Listed below are T cell receptor beta chains from one sample, sequenced in a study of CD8 T cells in Susac syndrome. TCRdb used MiXCR to reprocess the immunoSEQ multiplex PCR reads, holding one entry per CDR3 protein. The sample carries some 300,000 distinct CDR3 sequences, 70% to 90% recorded once. Sequenced material: CD8+ T cells from PBMCs. These receptors came from a human donor with multiple sclerosis. The CDR3 runs from the conserved cysteine through the conserved F or W. D genes are given only for firm matches. Rows give clone size only sometimes, using once, few, many, or a class for an expanded clone.

clone_size	v_call	d_call	j_call	cdr3_nt	cdr3_aa
NA	TRBV25-1	NA	TRBJ1-4	TGTGCCAGCAGTGAATATATTCCGGCAGGGGAAAAACTGTTTTTT	CASSEYIPAGEKLFF
once	TRBV5-5	NA	TRBJ1-5	TGTGCCAGCAGCCTCGGGACGGCTAGCAATCAGCCCCAGCATTTT	CASSLGTASNQPQHF
NA	TRBV25-1	NA	TRBJ2-3	TGTGCCAGCAGTGCAACGTACACGCAGTATTTT	CASSATYTQYF
few	TRBV2	NA	TRBJ2-7	TGTGCCAGCAGGGGATTCGACCACGAGCAGTACTTC	CASRGFDHEQYF
NA	TRBV19	TRBD1	TRBJ1-5	TGTGCCAGTAGCATCGGGACAGGGACGAATCAGCCCCAGCATTTT	CASSIGTGTNQPQHF
few	TRBV10-3	NA	TRBJ2-1	TGTGCCATCAGTGATGAAGACAATGAGCAGTTCTTC	CAISDEDNEQFF
NA	TRBV12-1	NA	TRBJ1-2	TGTGCCAGCAGCTTGACGACTGACTATGGCTACACCTTC	CASSLTTDYGYTF
NA	TRBV5-1	TRBD2	TRBJ2-7	TGCGCCAGCAGTAGTCGGTTCGGGGAGGGCCCTTCCTACGAGCAGTACTTC	CASSSRFGEGPSYEQYF
NA	TRBV7-8	NA	TRBJ1-1	TGTGCCAGCAGCGACCCCAGAACCGCATACACTGAAGCTTTCTTT	CASSDPRTAYTEAFF
NA	TRBV12-5	TRBD2	TRBJ2-1	TGTGCTAGTGGTAGGCCCTCTAGCGGGAGGATTATTGAGCAGTTCTTC	CASGRPSSGRIIEQFF
NA	TRBV3-1	NA	TRBJ2-1	TGTGCCAGCAGCCAAGATGGGCGGGGTTCCCCTAGGGATGAGCAGTTCTTC	CASSQDGRGSPRDEQFF
NA	TRBV4-1	TRBD1	TRBJ1-6	TGCGCCAGCAGCCATCAAAATAACCTAAACAGGGGAGGTTCACCCCTCCACTTT	CASSHQNNLNRGGSPLHF
NA	TRBV2	NA	TRBJ1-1	TGTGCCAGCAGACCCACCAAGCGGCGAGGGGCTTTCTTT	CASRPTKRRGAFF
NA	TRBV9	TRBD1	TRBJ1-2	TGTGCCAGCACGAACCAACAGGGGAACTATGGCTACACCTTC	CASTNQQGNYGYTF
NA	TRBV5-1	TRBD2	TRBJ2-7	TGCGCCAGCAGCTTGGAACTAGCGGGAGACGAGCAGTACTTC	CASSLELAGDEQYF
NA	TRBV27	NA	TRBJ2-1	TGTGCCAGCAGTCCCGTGACTGGGGGGTACAATGAGCAGTTCTTC	CASSPVTGGYNEQFF
NA	TRBV3-1	TRBD2	TRBJ2-1	TGTGCCAGCAGCCAAGAGACTAGCCCAGAGGATGAGCAGTTCTTC	CASSQETSPEDEQFF
NA	TRBV28	NA	TRBJ2-5	TGTGCCAGCAGTTTATTCGACACCCAGGAGACCCAGTACTTC	CASSLFDTQETQYF
NA	TRBV20-1	NA	TRBJ2-7	TGCAGTGCTAGAGATCAAGTCGATGCTCCTTACGAGCAGTACTTC	CSARDQVDAPYEQYF
NA	TRBV5-1	TRBD2	TRBJ2-1	TGCGCCAGCAGCCACGGGACTAGCGGGATGGATGAGCAGTTCTTC	CASSHGTSGMDEQFF
NA	TRBV7-9	NA	TRBJ1-6	TGTGCCAGCAGCCCGATCACAGGGAAAGATAATTCACCCCTCCACTTT	CASSPITGKDNSPLHF
NA	TRBV27	NA	TRBJ1-1	TGTGCCAGCAGTCCGACGGCAGCGAACACTGAAGCTTTCTTT	CASSPTAANTEAFF
NA	TRBV4-1	TRBD2	TRBJ2-1	TGCGCCAGCAGCCAGTACCCACTAGCGGGGAATGACAATGAGCAGTTCTTC	CASSQYPLAGNDNEQFF
NA	TRBV10-3	NA	TRBJ2-1	TGCGCCATCAGTGAGTCGATCGGGGGGCCTTACAATGAGCAGTTCTTC	CAISESIGGPYNEQFF
NA	TRBV28	NA	TRBJ1-5	TGTGCCAGCAGTTTACTGGGACAACCCAATCAGCCCCAGCATTTT	CASSLLGQPNQPQHF
NA	TRBV4-2	NA	TRBJ2-1	TGTGCCAGCAGCCAGGGCGAGCAGTTCTTC	CASSQGEQFF
NA	TRBV29-1	TRBD1	TRBJ1-2	TGCAGCGTTGTTCCCTTCGGACAGGGCTATGGCTACACCTTC	CSVVPFGQGYGYTF
NA	TRBV29-1	NA	TRBJ1-1	TGCAGCGTTGACCCAGGGGTGACGACTGAAGCTTTCTTT	CSVDPGVTTEAFF
few	TRBV20-1	NA	TRBJ2-7	TGCAGTGCTGGAGTCCCGATTAGTGGGAGTTTCGACGAGCAGTACTTC	CSAGVPISGSFDEQYF
NA	TRBV6-5	TRBD2	TRBJ2-1	TGTGCCAGCAGCTTCCTAGCGGAGGGAAACAATGAGCAGTTCTTC	CASSFLAEGNNEQFF
once	TRBV7-9	TRBD2	TRBJ2-3	TGTGCCAGCAGCCGGACTAGTCTGAGCACAGATACGCAGTATTTT	CASSRTSLSTDTQYF
NA	TRBV20-1	NA	TRBJ2-7	TGCAGCGCTAGGGACGGAGACTTCTACGAGCAGTACTTC	CSARDGDFYEQYF
NA	TRBV28	NA	TRBJ2-7	TGTGCCAGCAGTTTAATTTCGGGAATAACCTACGAGCAGTACTTC	CASSLISGITYEQYF
NA	TRBV7-9	NA	TRBJ2-3	TGTGCCAGCAGAGGGCCACCTCCGAGCACAGATACGCAGTATTTT	CASRGPPPSTDTQYF
NA	TRBV3-1	TRBD1	TRBJ1-4	TGTGCCAGCAGCCAAGATGCCCCGGGACAGGAGACAACTAATGAAAAACTGTTTTTT	CASSQDAPGQETTNEKLFF
NA	TRBV20-1	NA	TRBJ2-7	TGCAGTGCTAGGACAGACAGGAGCTCCTACGAGCAGTACTTC	CSARTDRSSYEQYF
NA	TRBV10-3	TRBD2	TRBJ2-7	TGTGCCATCAGTGGCCCGACTAGCGGGAGATGGTGGCCCTACGAGCAGTACTTC	CAISGPTSGRWWPYEQYF
NA	TRBV30	NA	TRBJ2-1	TGTGCCTGGAGTCGGGCGGTGGAAGCGCAGTTCTTC	CAWSRAVEAQFF